This entry features one T cell receptor beta chain sequence. These data come from a study of blood T cell repertoires in COVID-19. CDR1 is MDHEN and CDR2 is SYDVKM in the germline V gene. The CDR3 is 15 amino acids. V was pared by 3 bases and J by 6 bases, with 8 bases of the junction left unmatched. In the authors' methods: By means of reference gene primer amplification, nucleated cell counts were estimated. TCRdb's copy holds only in-frame clones and misses some; the assay was immunoSEQ multiplex PCR. The DNA was the basis for D and trimming; V, J and clone size are from that table. Altogether 55,000 to 80,000 clones are present, about 86% being singletons, with the ten largest covering 5.3%.

This TCR derives from a man between 50 and 59 years old with active COVID-19. The specimen sequenced was peripheral blood. V and J are TRBV28 and TRBJ1-5, with 7 bases lining up with TRBD1. CDR3 sequence reads: CASSFQDRFGQPQHF. CDR3 DNA: TGTGCCAGCAGTTTCCAGGACAGGTTCGGTCAGCCCCAGCATTTT.